This record covers a single TCR beta chain. This sample was taken from a study of TIL therapy for anti-PD-1-resistant metastatic lung cancer. Germline lookup yields CDR1 SNHLY and CDR2 FYNNEI. Trimming left V 7 bases short and J 1 base short, with 10 bases between. This CDR3 has 14 residues. The libraries were made with immunoSEQ v3. The table came from immunoSEQ multiplex PCR; TCRdb's copy has only in-frame clones and leaves some out. In the table there are approximately 45,000 clones, 70% to 85% of which are singletons. Documented time point: pre-treatment sample, taken before nivolumab and TIL therapy.

This TCR was recovered from a man aged 70 or older with non-small cell lung cancer. The material sequenced was blood, taken at baseline. The chain has TRBV2 and TRBJ2-2; D remains ambiguous. The DNA of the CDR3 is TGTGCCAGCACCCCGGACGGGAACACCGGGGAGCTGTTTTTT. This codes for CASTPDGNTGELFF.